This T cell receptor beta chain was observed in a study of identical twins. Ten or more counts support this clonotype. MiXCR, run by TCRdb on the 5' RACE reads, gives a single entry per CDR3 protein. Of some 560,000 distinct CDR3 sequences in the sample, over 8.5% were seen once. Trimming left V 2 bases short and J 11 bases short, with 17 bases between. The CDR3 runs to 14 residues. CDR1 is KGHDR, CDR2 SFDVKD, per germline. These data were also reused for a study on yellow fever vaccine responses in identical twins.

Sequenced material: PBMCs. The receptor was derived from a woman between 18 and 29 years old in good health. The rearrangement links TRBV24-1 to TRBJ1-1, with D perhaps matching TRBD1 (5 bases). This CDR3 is CATSDYRREAGAFF. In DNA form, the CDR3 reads TGTGCCACCAGTGATTACCGTCGGGAAGCAGGGGCTTTCTTT.